What follows is one TCR beta chain and its context. Its antigen is not identified. This CDR3 spans 13 amino acids. The ends were cut back, 8 bases at V and 4 bases at J, with 14 bases in the middle. CDR1 is MNHEY, CDR2 SMNVEV, per germline (reference sequence). Use of 60 Vbeta and 13 Jbeta primers characterized the PCR. Clones were sequenced by immunoSEQ multiplex PCR, and TCRdb holds only the in-frame ones, with some missing. The sample has about 130,000 clones, about 85% seen once. The sample originates from a study of cytomegalovirus exposure and HLA in healthy donors. Study-level findings and limits: Presence/absence analyses took donor sequencing depth as roughly uniform. V- and J-gene trimming in TCR beta was tied to a missense DCLRE1C variant by an analysis performed later. Reported results showed that the classifier diagnosed cytomegalovirus status with high specificity and sensitivity.

This sequence was found in a boy younger than 18 in good health and CMV-seronegative. The source material was PBMCs. This chain uses TRBV27 with TRBJ1-2; no clear D. CDR3 bases: TGTGCCAGCTGCTCTGTGGGAGGCTATGGCTACACCTTC. Its protein is CASCSVGGYGYTF.